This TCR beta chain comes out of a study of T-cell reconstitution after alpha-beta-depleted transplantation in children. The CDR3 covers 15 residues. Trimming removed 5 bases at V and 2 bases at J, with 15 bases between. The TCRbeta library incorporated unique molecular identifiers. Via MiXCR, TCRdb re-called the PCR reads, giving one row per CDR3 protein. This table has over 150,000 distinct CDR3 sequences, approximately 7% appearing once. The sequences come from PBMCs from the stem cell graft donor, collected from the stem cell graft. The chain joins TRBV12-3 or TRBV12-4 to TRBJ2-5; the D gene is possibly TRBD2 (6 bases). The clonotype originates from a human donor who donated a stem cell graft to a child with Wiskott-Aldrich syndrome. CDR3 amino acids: CASSGVSGVQETQYF. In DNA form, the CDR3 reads TGTGCCAGCAGTGGCGTGTCGGGGGTTCAAGAGACCCAGTACTTC.